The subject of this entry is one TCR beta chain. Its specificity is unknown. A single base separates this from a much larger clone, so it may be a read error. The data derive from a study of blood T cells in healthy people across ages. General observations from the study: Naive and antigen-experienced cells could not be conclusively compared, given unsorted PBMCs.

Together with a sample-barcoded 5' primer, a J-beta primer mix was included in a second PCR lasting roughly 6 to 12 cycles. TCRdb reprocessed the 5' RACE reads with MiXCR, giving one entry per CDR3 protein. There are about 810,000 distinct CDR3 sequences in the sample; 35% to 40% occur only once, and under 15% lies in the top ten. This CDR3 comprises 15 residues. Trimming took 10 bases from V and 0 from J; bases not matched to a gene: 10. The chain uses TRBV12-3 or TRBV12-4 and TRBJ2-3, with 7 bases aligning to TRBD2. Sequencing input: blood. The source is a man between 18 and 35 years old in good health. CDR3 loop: CATRERGASTDTQYF. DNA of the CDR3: TGTGCCACAAGGGAGCGGGGAGCCAGCACAGATACGCAGTATTTT.